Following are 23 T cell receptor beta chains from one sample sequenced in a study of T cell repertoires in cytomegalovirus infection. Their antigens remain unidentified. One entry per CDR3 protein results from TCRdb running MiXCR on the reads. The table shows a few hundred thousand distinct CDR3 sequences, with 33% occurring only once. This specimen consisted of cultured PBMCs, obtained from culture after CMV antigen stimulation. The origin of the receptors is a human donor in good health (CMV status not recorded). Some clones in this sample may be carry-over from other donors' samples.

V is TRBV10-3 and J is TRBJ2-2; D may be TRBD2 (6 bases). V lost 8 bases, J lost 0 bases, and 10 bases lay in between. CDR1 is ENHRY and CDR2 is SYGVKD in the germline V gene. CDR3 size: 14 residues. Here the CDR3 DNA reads TGTGCCATCGCCGGGGGAGCGAACACCGGGGAGCTGTTTTTT. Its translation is CAIAGGANTGELFF.

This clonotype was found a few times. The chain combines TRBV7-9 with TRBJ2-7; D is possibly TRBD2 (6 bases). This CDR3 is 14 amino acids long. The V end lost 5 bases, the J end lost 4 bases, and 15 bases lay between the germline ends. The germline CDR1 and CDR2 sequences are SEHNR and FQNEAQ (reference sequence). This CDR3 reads CASSPRLANYEQYF. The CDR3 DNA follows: TGTGCCAGCAGCCCCCGGCTAGCGAATTACGAGCAGTACTTC.

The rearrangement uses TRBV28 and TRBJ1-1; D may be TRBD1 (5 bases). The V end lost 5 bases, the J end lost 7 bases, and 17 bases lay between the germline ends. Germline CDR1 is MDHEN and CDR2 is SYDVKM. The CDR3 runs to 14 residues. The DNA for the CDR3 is TGTGCCAGCAGTCTCCGGGGGACGGTGCTTGAAGCTTTCTTT. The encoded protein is CASSLRGTVLEAFF.

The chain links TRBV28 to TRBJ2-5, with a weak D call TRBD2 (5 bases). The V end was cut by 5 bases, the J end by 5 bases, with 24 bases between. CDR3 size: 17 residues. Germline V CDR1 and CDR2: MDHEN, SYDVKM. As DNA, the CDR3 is TGTGCCAGCAGTCCATTCCCGACCGCACCTGGCGGGGAGACCCAGTACTTC. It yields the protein CASSPFPTAPGGETQYF.

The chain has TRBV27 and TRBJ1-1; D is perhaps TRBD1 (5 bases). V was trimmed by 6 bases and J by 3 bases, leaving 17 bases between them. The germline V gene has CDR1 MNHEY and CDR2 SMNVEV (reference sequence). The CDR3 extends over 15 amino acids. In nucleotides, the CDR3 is TGTGCCAGCAGACTCCTCAGCAGAGGGGACACTGAAGCTTTCTTT. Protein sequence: CASRLLSRGDTEAFF.

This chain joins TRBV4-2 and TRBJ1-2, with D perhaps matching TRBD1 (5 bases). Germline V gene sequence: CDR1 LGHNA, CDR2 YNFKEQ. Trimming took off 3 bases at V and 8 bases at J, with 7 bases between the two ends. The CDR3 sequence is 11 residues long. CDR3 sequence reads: CASSHGAGYTF. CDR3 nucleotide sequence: TGTGCCAGCAGCCACGGGGCAGGCTACACCTTC.

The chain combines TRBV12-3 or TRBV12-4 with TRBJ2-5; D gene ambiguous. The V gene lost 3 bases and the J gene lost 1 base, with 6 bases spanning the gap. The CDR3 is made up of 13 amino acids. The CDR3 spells CASSFQVQETQYF. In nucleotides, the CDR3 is TGTGCCAGCAGTTTTCAGGTCCAAGAGACCCAGTACTTC.

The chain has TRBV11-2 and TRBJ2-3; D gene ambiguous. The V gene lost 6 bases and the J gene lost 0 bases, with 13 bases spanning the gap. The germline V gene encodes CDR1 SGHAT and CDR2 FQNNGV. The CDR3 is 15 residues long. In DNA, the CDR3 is TGTGCCAGCAGAAAAGCCCCCCGTAGCACAGATACGCAGTATTTT. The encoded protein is CASRKAPRSTDTQYF. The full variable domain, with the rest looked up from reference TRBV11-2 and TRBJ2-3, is EAGVAQSPRYKIIEKRQSVAFWCNPISGHATLYWYQQILGQGPKLLIQFQNNGVVDDSQLPKDRFSAERLKGVDSTLKIQPAKLEDSAVYLCASRKAPRSTDTQYFGPGTRLTVL.

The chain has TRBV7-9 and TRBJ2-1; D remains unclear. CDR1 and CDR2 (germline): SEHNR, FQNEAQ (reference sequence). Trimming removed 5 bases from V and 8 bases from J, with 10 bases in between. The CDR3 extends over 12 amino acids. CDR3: CASSLSRDEQFF. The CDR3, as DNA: TGTGCCAGCAGCCTCTCTAGAGATGAGCAGTTCTTC.

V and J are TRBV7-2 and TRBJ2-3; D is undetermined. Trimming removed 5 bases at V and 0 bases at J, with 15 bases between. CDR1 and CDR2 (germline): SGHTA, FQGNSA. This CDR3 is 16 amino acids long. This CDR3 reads CASSPPTEISTDTQYF. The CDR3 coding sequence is TGTGCCAGCAGCCCCCCTACAGAAATTAGCACAGATACGCAGTATTTT. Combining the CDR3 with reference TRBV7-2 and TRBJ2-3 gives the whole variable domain GAGVSQSPSNKVTEKGKDVELRCDPISGHTALYWYRQSLGQGLEFLIYFQGNSAPDKSGLPSDRFSAERTGGSVSTLTIQRTQQEDSAVYLCASSPPTEISTDTQYFGPGTRLTVL.

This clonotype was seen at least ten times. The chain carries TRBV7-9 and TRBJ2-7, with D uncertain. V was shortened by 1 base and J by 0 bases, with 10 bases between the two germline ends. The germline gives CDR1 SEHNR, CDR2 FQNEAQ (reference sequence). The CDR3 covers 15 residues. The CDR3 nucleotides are TGTGCCAGCAGCTTAGTACATAGGAGCTCCTACGAGCAGTACGTC. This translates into CASSLVHRSSYEQYV.

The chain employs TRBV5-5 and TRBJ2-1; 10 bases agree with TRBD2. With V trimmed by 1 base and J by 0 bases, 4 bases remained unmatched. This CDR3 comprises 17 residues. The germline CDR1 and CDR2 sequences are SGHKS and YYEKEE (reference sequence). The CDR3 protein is CASSLSSSGGSYNEQFF. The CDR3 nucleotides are TGTGCCAGCAGCTTGTCATCTAGCGGGGGCTCCTACAATGAGCAGTTCTTC.

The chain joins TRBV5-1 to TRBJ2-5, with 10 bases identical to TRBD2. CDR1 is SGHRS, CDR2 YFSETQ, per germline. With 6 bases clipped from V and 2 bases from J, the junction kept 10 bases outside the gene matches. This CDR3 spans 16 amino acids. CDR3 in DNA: TGCGCCAGCAACATGGGGGCTAGCGGGGGACAAGAGACCCAGTACTTC. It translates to CASNMGASGGQETQYF.

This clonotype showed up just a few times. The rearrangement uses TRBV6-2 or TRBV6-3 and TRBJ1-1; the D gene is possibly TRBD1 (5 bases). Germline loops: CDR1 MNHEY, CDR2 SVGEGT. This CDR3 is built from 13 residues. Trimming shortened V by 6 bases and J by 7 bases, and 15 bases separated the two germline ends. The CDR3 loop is CASSDATVYEAFF. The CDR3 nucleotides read TGTGCCAGCAGCGACGCGACAGTATATGAAGCTTTCTTT.

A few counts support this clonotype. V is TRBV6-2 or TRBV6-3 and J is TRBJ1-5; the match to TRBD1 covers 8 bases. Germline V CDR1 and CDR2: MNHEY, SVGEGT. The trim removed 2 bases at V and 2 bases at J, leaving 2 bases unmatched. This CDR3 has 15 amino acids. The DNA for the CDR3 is TGTGCCAGCAGTTACGCGGGACAGGGCAATCAGCCCCAGCATTTT. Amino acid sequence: CASSYAGQGNQPQHF.

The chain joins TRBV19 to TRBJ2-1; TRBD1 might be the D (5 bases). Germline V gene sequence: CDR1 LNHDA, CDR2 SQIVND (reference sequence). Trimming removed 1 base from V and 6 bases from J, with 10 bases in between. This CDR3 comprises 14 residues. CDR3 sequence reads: CASSIVLGANEQFF. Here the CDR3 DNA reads TGTGCCAGTAGTATAGTTTTAGGGGCCAATGAGCAGTTCTTC.

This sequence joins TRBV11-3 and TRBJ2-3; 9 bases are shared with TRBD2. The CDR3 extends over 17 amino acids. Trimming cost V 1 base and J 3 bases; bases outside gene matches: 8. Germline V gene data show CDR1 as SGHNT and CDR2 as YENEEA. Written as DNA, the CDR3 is TGTGCCAGCAGCTTAGGTTCGGCGGGAGGGCCGACAGATACGCAGTATTTT. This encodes CASSLGSAGGPTDTQYF.

The CDR3 sequence is CASSPPMARGEQFF. The CDR3 coding sequence is TGTGCCAGCAGCCCCCCCATGGCGAGAGGTGAGCAGTTCTTC. This chain joins TRBV7-2 and TRBJ2-1; D unclear. CDR1 and CDR2 (germline): SGHTA, FQGNSA. Trimming removed 5 bases at V and 9 bases at J, with 17 bases between. The CDR3 totals 14 residues.

CDR3 in amino acids: CASSFPEDGNYGYTF. In nucleotides, the CDR3 is TGTGCCAGCAGCTTTCCCGAGGACGGGAACTATGGCTACACCTTC. The rearrangement uses TRBV7-6 and TRBJ1-2; D is undetermined. Trimming cost V 3 bases and J 2 bases, with 13 bases left between them. Germline assignment: CDR1 SGHVS and CDR2 FNYEAQ. This CDR3 region has 15 residues. The whole variable domain, filled in from reference TRBV7-6 and TRBJ1-2, reads GAGVSQSPRYKVTKRGQDVALRCDPISGHVSLYWYRQALGQGPEFLTYFNYEAQQDKSGLPNDRFSAERPEGSISTLTIQRTEQRDSAMYRCASSFPEDGNYGYTFGSGTRLTVV.

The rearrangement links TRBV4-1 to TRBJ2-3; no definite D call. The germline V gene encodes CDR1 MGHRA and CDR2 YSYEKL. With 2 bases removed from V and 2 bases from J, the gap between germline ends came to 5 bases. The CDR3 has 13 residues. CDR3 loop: CASSQPFTDTQYF. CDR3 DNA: TGCGCCAGCAGCCAACCATTCACAGATACGCAGTATTTT.

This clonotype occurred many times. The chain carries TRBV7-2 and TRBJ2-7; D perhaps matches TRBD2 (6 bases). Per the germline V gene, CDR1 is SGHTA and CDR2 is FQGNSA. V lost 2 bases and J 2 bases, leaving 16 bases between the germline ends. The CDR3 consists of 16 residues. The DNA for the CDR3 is TGTGCCAGCAGCTTACGTCAGCCCGGAGGGGCCTACGAGCAGTACTTC. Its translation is CASSLRQPGGAYEQYF.

The CDR3 loop reads CASSSRFGGNTEAFF. In nucleotides, the CDR3 is TGTGCCAGCAGCTCCCGGTTTGGAGGGAACACTGAAGCTTTCTTT. J is TRBJ1-1 and V is TRBV7-6; D gene uncertain. The germline V gene has CDR1 SGHVS and CDR2 FNYEAQ. V was clipped by 4 bases and J by 1 base, with 13 bases between them. This CDR3 region has 15 residues. Full variable domain (rest looked up from reference TRBV7-6 and TRBJ1-1): GAGVSQSPRYKVTKRGQDVALRCDPISGHVSLYWYRQALGQGPEFLTYFNYEAQQDKSGLPNDRFSAERPEGSISTLTIQRTEQRDSAMYRCASSSRFGGNTEAFFGQGTRLTVV.

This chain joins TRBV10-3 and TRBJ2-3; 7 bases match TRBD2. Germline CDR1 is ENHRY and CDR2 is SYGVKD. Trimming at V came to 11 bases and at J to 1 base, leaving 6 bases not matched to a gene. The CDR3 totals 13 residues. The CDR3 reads CAALAGGTDTQYF. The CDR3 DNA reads TGTGCCGCCCTGGCGGGGGGCACAGATACGCAGTATTTT.